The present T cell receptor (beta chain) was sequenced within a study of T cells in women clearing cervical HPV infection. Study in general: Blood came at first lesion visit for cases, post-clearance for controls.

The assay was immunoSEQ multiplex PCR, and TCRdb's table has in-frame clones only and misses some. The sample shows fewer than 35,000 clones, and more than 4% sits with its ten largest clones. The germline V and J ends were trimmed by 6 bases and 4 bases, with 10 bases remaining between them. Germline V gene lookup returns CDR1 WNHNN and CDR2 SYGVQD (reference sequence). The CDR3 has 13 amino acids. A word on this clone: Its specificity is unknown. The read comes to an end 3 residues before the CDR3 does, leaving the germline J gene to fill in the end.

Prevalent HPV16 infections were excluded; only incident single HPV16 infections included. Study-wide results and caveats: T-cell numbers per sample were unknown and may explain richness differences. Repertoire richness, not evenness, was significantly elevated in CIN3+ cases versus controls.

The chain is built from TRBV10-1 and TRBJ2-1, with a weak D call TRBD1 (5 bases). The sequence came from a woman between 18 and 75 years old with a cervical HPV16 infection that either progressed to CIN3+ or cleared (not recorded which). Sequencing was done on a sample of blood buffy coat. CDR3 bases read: TGCGCCAGCAGCCCGACAGATTACAATGAG. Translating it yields CASSPTDYNE. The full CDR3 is CASSPTDYNEQFF.